The 5 T cell receptor beta chains below come from one sample, sequenced in a study of blood T cell repertoires in COVID-19. Assay: immunoSEQ multiplex PCR; the TCRdb copy retains only in-frame clones and omits some. The sample yields some 200,000 clones, around 83% seen once. The source material was peripheral blood. All receptors derive from a man aged 50-59 years with active or convalescent COVID-19.

The CDR3 reads CASTTNSGRAYEQYF. The CDR3 bases are TGTGCCAGCACCACCAATAGCGGGAGAGCTTACGAGCAGTACTTC. The genes are TRBV5-4 and TRBJ2-7; 9 nucleotides match TRBD2. This CDR3 contains 15 residues. V lost 6 bases, J lost 4 bases, and 11 bases stayed unmatched. CDR1 is SGHNT, CDR2 YYREEE, per germline (reference sequence).

This clone was counted a single time. The genes are TRBV7-2 and TRBJ2-3, with TRBD2 matching 7 bases. The ends lost 2 bases at V and 0 bases at J; junction bases unmatched: 2. The CDR3 sequence is 15 residues long. From germline, CDR1 is SGHTA and CDR2 FQGNSA. CDR3 loop: CASSLFSGSTDTQYF. CDR3 in DNA: TGTGCCAGCAGCTTATTTAGCGGGAGCACAGATACGCAGTATTTT.

The chain recombines TRBV18 with TRBJ1-2; possible D gene TRBD1, 6 bases. V was shortened by 3 bases and J by 8 bases, with 13 bases between the two germline ends. The CDR3 runs 13 residues. Per the germline V gene, CDR1 is KGHSH and CDR2 is LQKENI. The CDR3 reads CASSPGGVGGYTF. The CDR3 DNA sequence: TGTGCCAGCTCACCTGGGGGCGTTGGGGGCTACACCTTC. Supplemented by reference TRBV18 and TRBJ1-2, the full variable domain reads NAGVMQNPRHLVRRRGQEARLRCSPMKGHSHVYWYRQLPEEGLKFMVYLQKENIIDESGMPKERFSAEFPKEGPSILRIQQVVRGDSAAYFCASSPGGVGGYTFGSGTRLTVV.

The V and J genes are TRBV29-1 and TRBJ1-1; D is possibly TRBD1 (6 bases). This CDR3 spans 13 amino acids. Deletions cut 5 bases from V and 4 bases from J, with 14 bases between. CDR1 is SQVTM, CDR2 ANQGSEA, per germline. CDR3 sequence reads: CSVRQGRPTEAFF. The CDR3 DNA follows: TGCAGCGTTCGGCAGGGGCGTCCCACTGAAGCTTTCTTT. The entire variable domain, with the rest obtained from reference TRBV29-1 and TRBJ1-1, is as follows: SAVISQKPSRDICQRGTSLTIQCQVDSQVTMMFWYRQQPGQSLTLIATANQGSEATYESGFVIDKFPISRPNLTFSTLTVSNMSPEDSSIYLCSVRQGRPTEAFFGQGTRLTVV.

The chain joins TRBV5-1 to TRBJ2-3, with unresolved D. Per the germline V gene, CDR1 is SGHRS and CDR2 is YFSETQ. Deletions cut 0 bases from V and 0 bases from J, with 5 bases between. This CDR3 spans 14 amino acids. The CDR3 loop reads CASSLVSSTDTQYF. CDR3 nucleotide sequence: TGCGCCAGCAGCTTGGTTTCTAGCACAGATACGCAGTATTTT.